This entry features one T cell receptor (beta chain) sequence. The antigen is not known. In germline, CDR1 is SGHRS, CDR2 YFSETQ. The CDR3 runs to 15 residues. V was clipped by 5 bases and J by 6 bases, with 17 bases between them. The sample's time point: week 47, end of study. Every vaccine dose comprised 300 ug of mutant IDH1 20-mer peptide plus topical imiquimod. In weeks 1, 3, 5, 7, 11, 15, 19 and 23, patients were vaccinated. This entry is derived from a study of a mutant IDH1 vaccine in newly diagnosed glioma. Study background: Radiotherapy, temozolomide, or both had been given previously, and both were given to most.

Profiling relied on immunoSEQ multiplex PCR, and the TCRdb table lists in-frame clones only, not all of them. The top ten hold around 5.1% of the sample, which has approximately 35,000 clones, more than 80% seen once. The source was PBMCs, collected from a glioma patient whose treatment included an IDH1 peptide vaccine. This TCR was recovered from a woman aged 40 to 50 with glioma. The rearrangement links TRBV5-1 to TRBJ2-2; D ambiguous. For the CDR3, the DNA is TGCGCCAGCAGACCCGCGTCTTTGGGTTCCGGGGAGCTGTTTTTT. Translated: CASRPASLGSGELFF.